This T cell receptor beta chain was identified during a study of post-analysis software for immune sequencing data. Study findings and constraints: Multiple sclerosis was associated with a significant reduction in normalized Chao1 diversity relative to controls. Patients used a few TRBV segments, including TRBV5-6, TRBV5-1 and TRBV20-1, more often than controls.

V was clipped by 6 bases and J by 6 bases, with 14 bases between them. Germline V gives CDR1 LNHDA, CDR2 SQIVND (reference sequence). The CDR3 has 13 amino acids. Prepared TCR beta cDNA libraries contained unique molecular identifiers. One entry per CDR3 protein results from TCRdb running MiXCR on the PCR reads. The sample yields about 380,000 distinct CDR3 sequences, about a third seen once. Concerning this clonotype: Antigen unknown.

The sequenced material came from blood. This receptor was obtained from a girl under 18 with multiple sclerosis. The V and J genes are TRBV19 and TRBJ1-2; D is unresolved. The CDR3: CASRYRLGDGYTF. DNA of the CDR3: TGTGCCAGTAGGTATAGGCTCGGGGATGGCTACACCTTC.